This T cell receptor beta chain comes out of a study of blood T cell repertoires in COVID-19. Turning to the study itself: PBMCs, B-cell-depleted T cells, or T cells provided the cDNA or gDNA that made up the material.

In the original analysis: Estimated nucleated cell counts came from reference gene primer amplification. Method: immunoSEQ multiplex PCR; TCRdb's copy keeps in-frame clones and lacks some. V and J calls and clone size follow that table, whereas D and trimming were derived from the DNA. The sample lists roughly 220,000 clones, approximately 80% seen once, with roughly 7.4% in the top ten. CDR1 LNHDA and CDR2 SQIVND come from the germline V gene (reference sequence). This CDR3 has 16 amino acids. The J segment lost 6 bases and the V segment lost 1 base, leaving 6 bases of the junction unmatched. Sequenced input: peripheral blood. The TCR comes from a woman older than 75 with COVID-19, enrolled during active disease. The chain has TRBV19 and TRBJ1-5; 10 bases match TRBD1. CDR3 sequence reads: CASSIGQGAPGQPQHF. The CDR3 region has the DNA TGTGCCAGTAGTATAGGACAGGGGGCGCCGGGTCAGCCCCAGCATTTT.